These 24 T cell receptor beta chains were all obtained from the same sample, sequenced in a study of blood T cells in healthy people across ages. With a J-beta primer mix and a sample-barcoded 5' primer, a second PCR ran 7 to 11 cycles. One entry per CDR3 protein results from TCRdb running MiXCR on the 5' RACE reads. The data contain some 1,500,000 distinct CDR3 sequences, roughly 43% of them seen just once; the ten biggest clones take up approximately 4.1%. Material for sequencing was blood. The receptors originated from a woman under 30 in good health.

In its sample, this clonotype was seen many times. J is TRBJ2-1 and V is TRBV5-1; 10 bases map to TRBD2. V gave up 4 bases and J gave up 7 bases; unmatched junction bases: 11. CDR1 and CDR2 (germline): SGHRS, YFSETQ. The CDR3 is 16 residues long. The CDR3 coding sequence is TGCGCCAGCAGCCCCCGGGCTAGCGGGGGATGGAATGAGCAGTTCTTC. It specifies CASSPRASGGWNEQFF.

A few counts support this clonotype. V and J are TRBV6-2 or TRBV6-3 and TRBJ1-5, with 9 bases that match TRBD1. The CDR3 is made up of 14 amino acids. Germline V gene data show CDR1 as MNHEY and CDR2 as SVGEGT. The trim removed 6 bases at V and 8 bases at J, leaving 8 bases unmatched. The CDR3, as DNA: TGTGCCAGCAGCCAGAGACAGGGGGGAAAGCCCCAGCATTTT. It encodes CASSQRQGGKPQHF.

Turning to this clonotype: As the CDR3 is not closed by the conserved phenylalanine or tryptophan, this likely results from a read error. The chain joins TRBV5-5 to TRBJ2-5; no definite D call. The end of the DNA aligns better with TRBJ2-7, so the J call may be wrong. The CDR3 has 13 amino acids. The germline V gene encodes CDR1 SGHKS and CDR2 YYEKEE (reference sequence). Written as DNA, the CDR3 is TGTGCCAGCACCCGAGGAGTTTTCTACGAGCAGTACTAC. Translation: CASTRGVFYEQYY.

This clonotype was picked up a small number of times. CDR3 loop: CASSTYRGADTQYF. As DNA, the CDR3 is TGTGCCAGCAGTACATACAGGGGCGCAGATACGCAGTATTTT. The rearrangement joins TRBV28 to TRBJ2-3; 7 bases map to TRBD1. V trimming: 5 bases; J trimming: 4 bases; junction bases outside the gene matches: 6. Germline loops: CDR1 MDHEN, CDR2 SYDVKM. This CDR3 region has 14 residues.

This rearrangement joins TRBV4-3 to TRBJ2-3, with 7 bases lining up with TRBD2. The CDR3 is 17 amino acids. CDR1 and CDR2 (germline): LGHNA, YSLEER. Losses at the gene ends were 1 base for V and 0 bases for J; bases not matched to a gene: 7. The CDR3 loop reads CASSQGPWRGSTDTQYF. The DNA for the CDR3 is TGCGCCAGCAGCCAAGGCCCTTGGCGGGGGAGCACAGATACGCAGTATTTT.

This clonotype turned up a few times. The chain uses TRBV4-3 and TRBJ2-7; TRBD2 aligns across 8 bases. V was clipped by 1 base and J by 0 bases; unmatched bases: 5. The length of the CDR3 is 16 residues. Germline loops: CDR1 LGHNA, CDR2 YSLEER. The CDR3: CASSQVATSDSYEQYF. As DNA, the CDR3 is TGCGCCAGCAGCCAAGTAGCGACTAGCGACTCCTACGAGCAGTACTTC.

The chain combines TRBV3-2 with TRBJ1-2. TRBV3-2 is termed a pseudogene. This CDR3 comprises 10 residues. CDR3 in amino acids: CASSLQGYTF. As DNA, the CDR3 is TGTGCCAGCAGCTTACAGGGCTACACCTTC.

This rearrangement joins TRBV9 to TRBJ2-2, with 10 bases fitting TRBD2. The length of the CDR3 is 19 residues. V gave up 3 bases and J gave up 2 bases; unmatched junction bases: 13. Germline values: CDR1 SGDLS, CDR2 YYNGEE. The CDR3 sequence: CASSAFPGLAISNTGELFF. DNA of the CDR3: TGTGCCAGCAGCGCTTTCCCGGGACTAGCGATATCCAACACCGGGGAGCTGTTTTTT.

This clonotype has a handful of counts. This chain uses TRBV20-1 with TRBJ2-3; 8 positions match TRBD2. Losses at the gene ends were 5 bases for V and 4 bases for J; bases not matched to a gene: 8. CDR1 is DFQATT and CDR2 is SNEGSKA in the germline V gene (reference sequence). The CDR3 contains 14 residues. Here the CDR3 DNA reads TGCAGTGCTCCCTCCGGGGGGGCCGCAGATACGCAGTATTTT. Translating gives CSAPSGGAADTQYF.

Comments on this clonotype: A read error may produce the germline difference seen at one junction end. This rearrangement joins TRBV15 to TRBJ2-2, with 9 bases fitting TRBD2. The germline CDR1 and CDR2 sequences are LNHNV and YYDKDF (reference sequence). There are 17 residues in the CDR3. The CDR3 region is CATGSLGLALSTGEPFF. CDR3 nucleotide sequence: TGTGCCACCGGCAGCCTCGGACTAGCGCTTTCTACCGGGGAGCCGTTTTTT.

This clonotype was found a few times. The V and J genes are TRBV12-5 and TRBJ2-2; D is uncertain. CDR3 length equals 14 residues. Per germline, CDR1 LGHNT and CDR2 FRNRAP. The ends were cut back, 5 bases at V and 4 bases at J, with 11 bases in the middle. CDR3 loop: CASGEVRGTGELFF. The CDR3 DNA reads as TGTGCTAGTGGTGAAGTGCGCGGCACCGGGGAGCTGTTTTTT.

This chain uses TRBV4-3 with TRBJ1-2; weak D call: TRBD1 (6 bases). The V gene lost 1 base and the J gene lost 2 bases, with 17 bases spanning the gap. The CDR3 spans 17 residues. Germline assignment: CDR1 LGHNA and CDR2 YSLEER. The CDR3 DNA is TGCGCCAGCAGCCAAGGGTTCAAACAGGGCGTCAACTATGGCTACACCTTC. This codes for CASSQGFKQGVNYGYTF.

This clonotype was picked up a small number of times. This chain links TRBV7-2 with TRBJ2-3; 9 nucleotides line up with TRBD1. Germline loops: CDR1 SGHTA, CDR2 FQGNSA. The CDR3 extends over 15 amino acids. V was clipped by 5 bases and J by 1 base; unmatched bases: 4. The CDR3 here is CASSRRDRGTDTQYF. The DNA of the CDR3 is TGTGCCAGCAGCAGACGGGACAGGGGCACAGATACGCAGTATTTT.

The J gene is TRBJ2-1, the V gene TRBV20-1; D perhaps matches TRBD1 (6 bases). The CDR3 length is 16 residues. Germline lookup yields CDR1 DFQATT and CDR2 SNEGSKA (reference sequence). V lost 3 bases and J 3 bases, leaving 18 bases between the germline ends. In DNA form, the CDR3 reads TGCAGTGCTAGTGGGGGCACGGCGGCGGTCTACAATGAGCAGTTCTTC. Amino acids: CSASGGTAAVYNEQFF.

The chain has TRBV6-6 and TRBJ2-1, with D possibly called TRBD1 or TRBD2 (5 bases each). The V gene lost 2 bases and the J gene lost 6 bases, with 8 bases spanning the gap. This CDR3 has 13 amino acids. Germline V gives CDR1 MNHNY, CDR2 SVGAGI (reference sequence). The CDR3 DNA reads TGTGCCAGCAGTTACCCCGGGACCAATGAGCAGTTCTTC. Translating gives CASSYPGTNEQFF.

CDR3 coding DNA: TGTGCCAGCAACGGACAGGGGGCGGGTGAGCAGTACTTC. It encodes CASNGQGAGEQYF. The V gene is TRBV2, the J gene TRBJ2-4; TRBD1 agrees at 11 bases. CDR1 SNHLY and CDR2 FYNNEI come from the germline V gene. V was clipped by 7 bases and J by 13 bases; unmatched bases: 9. This CDR3 is 13 amino acids long.

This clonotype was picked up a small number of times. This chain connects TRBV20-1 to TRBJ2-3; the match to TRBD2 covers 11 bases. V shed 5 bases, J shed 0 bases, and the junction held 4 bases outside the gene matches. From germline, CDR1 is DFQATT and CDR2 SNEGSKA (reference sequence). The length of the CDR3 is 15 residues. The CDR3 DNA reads TGCAGTGCTGTCGGGACTAGCGGTAGCACAGATACGCAGTATTTT. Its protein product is CSAVGTSGSTDTQYF.

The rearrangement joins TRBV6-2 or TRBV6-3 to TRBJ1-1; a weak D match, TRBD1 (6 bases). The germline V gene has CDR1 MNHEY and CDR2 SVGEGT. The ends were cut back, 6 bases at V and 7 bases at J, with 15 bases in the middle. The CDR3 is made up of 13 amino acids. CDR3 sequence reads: CASRTGWYGEAFF. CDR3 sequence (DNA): TGTGCCAGCAGAACAGGGTGGTACGGTGAAGCTTTCTTT.

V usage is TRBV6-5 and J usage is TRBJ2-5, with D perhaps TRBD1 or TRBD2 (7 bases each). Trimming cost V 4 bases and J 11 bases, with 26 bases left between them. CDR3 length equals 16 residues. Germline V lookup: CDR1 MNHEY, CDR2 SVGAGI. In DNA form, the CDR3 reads TGTGCCAGCAGTTCGCCTCAGGGGGGGTCCTACAATGAGCAGTACTTC. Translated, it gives CASSSPQGGSYNEQYF.

The CDR3 coding sequence is TGTGCCTGGAGTGTACTCGGGGGGGCCCATGAGCAGTTCTTC. Translating it yields CAWSVLGGAHEQFF. The rearrangement uses TRBV30 and TRBJ2-1, with 8 bases identical to TRBD2. CDR1 and CDR2 from the germline V gene are GTSNPN and SVGIG (reference sequence). With V trimmed by 0 bases and J by 8 bases, 6 bases remained unmatched. This CDR3 contains 14 residues.

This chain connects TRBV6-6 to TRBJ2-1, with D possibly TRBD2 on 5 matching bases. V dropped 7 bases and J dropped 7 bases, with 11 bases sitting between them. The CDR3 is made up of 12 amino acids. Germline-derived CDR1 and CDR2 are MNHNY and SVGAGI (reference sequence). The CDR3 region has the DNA TGTGCCAGCAAGACTACTAGAAATGAGCAGTTCTTC. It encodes CASKTTRNEQFF.

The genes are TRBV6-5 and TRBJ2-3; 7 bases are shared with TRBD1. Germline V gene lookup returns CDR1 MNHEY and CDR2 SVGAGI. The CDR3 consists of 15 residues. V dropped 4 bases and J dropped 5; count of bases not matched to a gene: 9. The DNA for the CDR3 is TGTGCCAGCAGTTCCGCCAGGGGGTTTGGAGATACGCAGTATTTT. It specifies CASSSARGFGDTQYF.

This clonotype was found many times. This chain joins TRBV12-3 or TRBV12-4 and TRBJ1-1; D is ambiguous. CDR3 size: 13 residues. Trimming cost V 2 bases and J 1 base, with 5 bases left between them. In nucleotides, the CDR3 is TGTGCCAGCAGTTTAAGGCAGAACACTGAAGCTTTCTTT. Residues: CASSLRQNTEAFF.

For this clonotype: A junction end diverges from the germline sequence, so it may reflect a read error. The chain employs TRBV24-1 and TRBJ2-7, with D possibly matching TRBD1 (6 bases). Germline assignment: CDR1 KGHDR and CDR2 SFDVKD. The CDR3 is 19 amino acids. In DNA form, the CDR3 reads TGTGCCTCCAGTGATTTGCTATCCGAGGGGGACACGCCGACCTACGAGCAGTACTTC. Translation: CASSDLLSEGDTPTYEQYF.